A selection of T cell receptor beta chains follows, all from one sample in a study of T cells in Graves' hyperthyroidism and ophthalmopathy. TCRdb re-derived calls from the multiplex PCR reads in MiXCR, one entry per CDR3 protein. The table has 500,000 or so distinct CDR3 sequences, roughly a sixth seen once. The specimen was blood. Receptors originate from a woman aged 25 to 39 with Graves' ophthalmopathy. Both conserved end residues are trimmed from each CDR3. The order of the fields is V gene, J gene, CDR3 protein.

v_call: TRBV11-1
j_call: TRBJ2-1
cdr3_aa: ASSFMGLAGGGEYNEQL

v_call: TRBV2
j_call: TRBJ1-1
cdr3_aa: ASSDSPEGDSSEAF

v_call: TRBV11-2
j_call: TRBJ2-5
cdr3_aa: ASSLLKGLAGGGGTQY

v_call: TRBV28
j_call: TRBJ2-7
cdr3_aa: ASSGARQDDSYEQY

v_call: TRBV5-1
j_call: TRBJ1-1
cdr3_aa: ASSLGGSGAF

v_call: TRBV27
j_call: TRBJ1-1
cdr3_aa: ASSGGWGGTEAF

v_call: TRBV28
j_call: TRBJ2-7
cdr3_aa: ASRFDSYEQY

v_call: TRBV2
j_call: TRBJ1-2
cdr3_aa: AIKTGTATNYGYT

v_call: TRBV24-1
j_call: TRBJ2-3
cdr3_aa: ATSDFRQGPTDTQY

v_call: TRBV4-3
j_call: TRBJ2-2
cdr3_aa: ASSQEGLGVTGELF

v_call: TRBV30
j_call: TRBJ1-2
cdr3_aa: AWSMGSYGYT

v_call: TRBV24-1
j_call: TRBJ2-1
cdr3_aa: ATSLVTSGTISYNEQF

v_call: TRBV6-1
j_call: TRBJ2-7
cdr3_aa: VSAPDRLGSYEQY

v_call: TRBV6-1
j_call: TRBJ2-1
cdr3_aa: ASSEFGSGSNEQF

v_call: TRBV5-1
j_call: TRBJ2-5
cdr3_aa: ASSPPGLAEETQY

v_call: TRBV2
j_call: TRBJ2-7
cdr3_aa: ASSRTLESPYEQY

v_call: TRBV6-2/TRBV6-3
j_call: TRBJ2-2
cdr3_aa: ASSYKGQGSRGELF

v_call: TRBV20-1
j_call: TRBJ1-3
cdr3_aa: SANMRQPLSGNTIY

v_call: TRBV11-2
j_call: TRBJ2-7
cdr3_aa: ASSSSTHYEQY

v_call: TRBV15
j_call: TRBJ2-1
cdr3_aa: ATSSPGLSSYNEQF

v_call: TRBV11-2
j_call: TRBJ1-3
cdr3_aa: AGSLDTGTSSGNTIY

v_call: TRBV5-8
j_call: TRBJ2-3
cdr3_aa: ASSISTDTQY

v_call: TRBV13
j_call: TRBJ2-7
cdr3_aa: ASSSPTSGSVYEQY

v_call: TRBV7-8
j_call: TRBJ1-5
cdr3_aa: ASSHGQGGGYSNQPQH

v_call: TRBV4-3
j_call: TRBJ2-7
cdr3_aa: ASSQDLASGRRYEQY

v_call: TRBV29-1
j_call: TRBJ2-1
cdr3_aa: SVGKGLLDLGDEQF

v_call: TRBV7-9
j_call: TRBJ2-7
cdr3_aa: ASSAGGISGPSSYEQY

v_call: TRBV28
j_call: TRBJ1-2
cdr3_aa: ASRQEKNGYT

v_call: TRBV6-1
j_call: TRBJ2-2
cdr3_aa: ASSGERGLSGELF

v_call: TRBV30
j_call: TRBJ2-5
cdr3_aa: AWSVLAGVGGETQY

v_call: TRBV19
j_call: TRBJ2-2
cdr3_aa: ASSWSDINTGELF

v_call: TRBV6-2/TRBV6-3
j_call: TRBJ2-1
cdr3_aa: ASSSQRLAGINEQF

v_call: TRBV20-1
j_call: TRBJ2-7
cdr3_aa: SARGYRGHEQY

v_call: TRBV6-1
j_call: TRBJ2-1
cdr3_aa: ASRRLEPYNNEQF

v_call: TRBV7-3
j_call: TRBJ2-5
cdr3_aa: ASSLAGGAEREETQY

v_call: TRBV11-2
j_call: TRBJ2-2
cdr3_aa: ASSLEVGPNTGELF

v_call: TRBV27
j_call: TRBJ2-7
cdr3_aa: AFKGRREGSYEQY

v_call: TRBV6-4
j_call: TRBJ2-1
cdr3_aa: ASSDSTSGSNEQF

v_call: TRBV6-1
j_call: TRBJ2-1
cdr3_aa: ASSENPAGEQF

v_call: TRBV4-3
j_call: TRBJ2-7
cdr3_aa: ASSQDVAGYEQY

v_call: TRBV27
j_call: TRBJ2-1
cdr3_aa: ASSLTSGYSYNEQF

v_call: TRBV5-1
j_call: TRBJ2-4
cdr3_aa: ASSLVGGQGANIQY

v_call: TRBV29-1
j_call: TRBJ2-7
cdr3_aa: SVDLGQGYEQY

v_call: TRBV20-1
j_call: TRBJ2-7
cdr3_aa: SAPGELAGGPIEQY

v_call: TRBV7-3
j_call: TRBJ2-5
cdr3_aa: ASSLGTSARETQY

v_call: TRBV7-2
j_call: TRBJ2-5
cdr3_aa: ASSLERQETQY

v_call: TRBV4-2
j_call: TRBJ2-1
cdr3_aa: ASSQDLGGLGGRNEQF

v_call: TRBV5-8
j_call: TRBJ1-6
cdr3_aa: ASSSSGQGRGSPLH

v_call: TRBV27
j_call: TRBJ2-3
cdr3_aa: ASSFTGPTRDTQY

v_call: TRBV28
j_call: TRBJ2-7
cdr3_aa: ASSFPGGDYEQY

v_call: TRBV3-1
j_call: TRBJ1-4
cdr3_aa: ASSHNRDRGLWATNEKLF

v_call: TRBV7-9
j_call: TRBJ1-1
cdr3_aa: ASSYLGALSEAF

v_call: TRBV30
j_call: TRBJ2-2
cdr3_aa: AWALAGRSGELF

v_call: TRBV20-1
j_call: TRBJ2-1
cdr3_aa: SARFRDPHSYNEQF

v_call: TRBV27
j_call: TRBJ2-1
cdr3_aa: ASSFRFGGRTYNEQF